Included here is one TCR beta chain sequence, with context. Its antigen remains unidentified. One junction end does not reproduce the germline sequence, and a read error may be involved. Genomic DNA templated the TCR beta VDJ and CDR3 profiling. TCRdb reprocessed the reads via MiXCR and lists one record per CDR3 protein. The data show around 170,000 distinct CDR3 sequences, with approximately 50% seen just once and 9.7% held by the top ten. Previously, flow cytometry had revealed CD8+CD57+ cell expansion in the patients chosen for sequencing. The sample is drawn from a study of CD8+CD57+ T cells in acquired aplastic anemia. About the study: Quantities of DNA derived from sorted CD4+ and CD8+ cells averaged 3.2 ug.

CDR1 and CDR2 (germline): SGHDN, FVKESK. CDR3 length: 15 amino acids. Study findings and constraints: CD8+ Simpson's diversity did not differ significantly between patients and controls.

The V and J genes are TRBV14 and TRBJ1-6; no reliable D call. The receptor comes from a human donor with aplastic anemia. The sample taken for sequencing was sorted CD4+, CD8+, or CD8+CD57+ T cells (not recorded which) from PBMCs. As DNA, the CDR3 is TGTGCCAGCTCACCGGACGGGAGCTTTAATCCACCCCTCCACTTT. It codes for CASSPDGSFNPPLHF.